Detailed here is one T cell receptor beta chain. The sample originates from a study of cytomegalovirus exposure and HLA in healthy donors. V gave up 3 bases and J gave up 4 bases; unmatched junction bases: 8. There are 17 residues in the CDR3. The germline gives CDR1 SGHRS, CDR2 YFSETQ. Amplification used 60 Vbeta primers and 13 Jbeta primers. TCRdb's table, derived via immunoSEQ multiplex PCR, lists solely in-frame clones and lacks some. The sample records some 170,000 clones, 80% to 90% being singletons. Healthy bone marrow donors formed the donor group. The V and J genes are TRBV5-1 and TRBJ2-3; the match to TRBD2 covers 13 bases. The sequence was obtained from a woman in her fifties or sixties in good health and CMV-seronegative. Sequencing was carried out using PBMCs. The CDR3 bases are TGCGCCAGCAGCTCGAACCCCGGACTAGCGGGGGCAGATACGCAGTATTTT. Its translation: CASSSNPGLAGADTQYF.